One and the same sample provided the 7 T cell receptor beta chains below, sequenced in a study of T cell repertoires in cytomegalovirus infection (dated by TCRdb to about 2019). The listed sequencing device is Illumina HiSeq 1500. TCRdb ran its own pipeline on the public reads, namely fastp trimming at Q25 and MiXCR clone calling, and kept in-frame beta chains. Entries that share a CDR3 protein sequence are merged under the most common genes and DNA. The sample records around 170,000 distinct CDR3 sequences, more than 15% of which are singletons. The leading ten clones occupy 18% of the sample. Input material: CD8+ T cells from PBMCs. Every receptor here comes from a human donor in good health (CMV status not recorded). Some clones in this sample may be carry-over from other donors' samples.

CDR3 DNA: TGTGCCAGCAGCTTAACTAGCGGAACTTTGGAGACCCAGTACTTC. Its translation is CASSLTSGTLETQYF. The chain joins TRBV7-6 to TRBJ2-5; 8 positions match TRBD2. The junction had 7 bases not matched to a gene; V was cut back by 2 bases and J by 5 bases. Germline lookup yields CDR1 SGHVS and CDR2 FNYEAQ. CDR3 length: 15 residues.

The genes are TRBV6-2 or TRBV6-3 and TRBJ2-7; D not certain. Germline values: CDR1 MNHEY, CDR2 SVGEGT. Trimming stripped 5 bases from V and 4 bases from J, with 6 bases between. The CDR3 loop spans 11 amino acids. In DNA, the CDR3 is TGTGCCAGCAGTCGCTATTACGAGCAGTACTTC. Protein: CASSRYYEQYF.

There are a few counts of this clonotype. V usage is TRBV11-2 and J usage is TRBJ2-3; tentative D call: TRBD2 (6 bases). CDR3 length: 17 amino acids. Germline V CDR1 and CDR2: SGHAT, FQNNGV. V was trimmed by 3 bases and J by 1 base, leaving 17 bases between them. CDR3: CASSFPLEGFGTDTQYF. CDR3 sequence (DNA): TGTGCCAGCAGCTTCCCCCTGGAGGGGTTTGGCACAGATACGCAGTATTTT.

The V call is TRBV7-8, the J call TRBJ2-1; 7 nucleotides agree with TRBD1. V was clipped by 5 bases and J by 7 bases; unmatched bases: 11. The V gene's germline CDR1 is SGHVS and CDR2 FQNEAQ. The CDR3 is made up of 15 amino acids. Here the CDR3 reads CASSRDRVPSNEQFF. CDR3 nucleotide sequence: TGTGCCAGCAGCCGGGACAGAGTCCCCTCAAATGAGCAGTTCTTC.

This clonotype was detected only a few times. The chain links TRBV7-2 to TRBJ2-1; 8 positions agree with TRBD1. The CDR3 extends over 15 amino acids. The V segment lost 1 base and the J segment 4 bases; nucleotides outside the gene matches: 3. Germline V gene data show CDR1 as SGHTA and CDR2 as FQGNSA. CDR3 nucleotides: TGTGCCAGCAGCTTAGAAGGGACAGGTTACAATGAGCAGTTCTTC. It encodes CASSLEGTGYNEQFF.

The chain combines TRBV5-6 with TRBJ1-2; TRBD1 matches at 10 bases. CDR1 is SGHDT, CDR2 YYEEEE, per germline. V was clipped by 3 bases and J by 6 bases; unmatched bases: 8. CDR3 length: 15 residues. CDR3 sequence (DNA): TGTGCCAGCAGCTGGGGACAGGGGAATCCTGATGGCTACACCTTC. This encodes CASSWGQGNPDGYTF.

J is TRBJ2-7 and V is TRBV20-1, with D possibly being TRBD1 or TRBD2 (5 bases each). Trimming shortened V by 0 bases and J by 2 bases, and 14 bases separated the two germline ends. Germline values: CDR1 DFQATT, CDR2 SNEGSKA (reference sequence). The CDR3 runs 15 residues. CDR3 sequence reads: CSARDGDGQAYEQYF. The CDR3 DNA reads as TGCAGTGCTAGAGATGGGGACGGACAAGCCTACGAGCAGTACTTC.